This TCR beta chain was sequenced in a study of T cells in Graves' hyperthyroidism and ophthalmopathy. Study observations and caveats: Progression to ophthalmopathy was predicted a median of roughly 6.5 months early. A model using 13 V-J features told ophthalmopathy apart from stable hyperthyroidism.

Absent ophthalmopathy progression within 18 months defined stable Graves' hyperthyroidism. Among the patients, aged 18 to 65, hyperthyroidism was newly diagnosed and had lasted under 2 months. Authors of the study amplified TCR beta CDR3 regions from RNA transcripts. First-round RT-PCR with HTBI primers amplified the TCR CDR3 region. TCRdb called the multiplex PCR reads again in MiXCR, with one record for every CDR3 protein. Among some 740,000 distinct CDR3 sequences listed, 12% to 15% were seen once. This clonotype was seen ten or more times. Its antigen is unknown. CDR1 and CDR2 from the germline V gene are SGHTA and FQGNSA. V was trimmed by 5 bases and J by 2 bases, leaving 14 bases between them. The CDR3 is 15 amino acids.

This TCR came from a woman aged 18 to 35 with Graves' hyperthyroidism. Sequences were obtained from blood. The chain links TRBV7-2 to TRBJ2-3; D not resolved. Here the CDR3 DNA reads TGTGCCAGCAGCCCTGGGATCAGGTCCACAGATACGCAGTATTTT. Translating gives CASSPGIRSTDTQYF.